This section outlines one T cell receptor beta chain sequence together with its context. Generated by immunoSEQ multiplex PCR, the TCRdb table keeps only in-frame clones and is missing some. The sample holds about 270,000 clones, around 89% seen once. Either two negative PCRs, clearance, or symptom resolution qualified Cohort 3 donors as recovered. The sample originates from a study of blood T cell repertoires in COVID-19. Study information: The United States, Italy and Spain supplied acute and convalescent COVID-19 samples. PBMCs, B-cell-depleted T cells, or T cells provided the cDNA or gDNA that made up the material.

Germline CDR1 is SEHNR and CDR2 is FQNEAQ (reference sequence). CDR3 length: 14 amino acids. Trimming cost V 4 bases and J 2 bases, with 11 bases left between them. This chain joins TRBV7-9 and TRBJ2-5, with a possible D match to TRBD2 (5 bases). The sequenced sample consisted of PBMCs or T cells enriched from blood (not recorded which). The sequence was collected from a woman between 18 and 29 years old who had recovered from COVID-19. The CDR3 bases are TGTGCCAGCAGCTGGCCTAGCCTACAAGAGACCCAGTACTTC. This gives the protein CASSWPSLQETQYF.